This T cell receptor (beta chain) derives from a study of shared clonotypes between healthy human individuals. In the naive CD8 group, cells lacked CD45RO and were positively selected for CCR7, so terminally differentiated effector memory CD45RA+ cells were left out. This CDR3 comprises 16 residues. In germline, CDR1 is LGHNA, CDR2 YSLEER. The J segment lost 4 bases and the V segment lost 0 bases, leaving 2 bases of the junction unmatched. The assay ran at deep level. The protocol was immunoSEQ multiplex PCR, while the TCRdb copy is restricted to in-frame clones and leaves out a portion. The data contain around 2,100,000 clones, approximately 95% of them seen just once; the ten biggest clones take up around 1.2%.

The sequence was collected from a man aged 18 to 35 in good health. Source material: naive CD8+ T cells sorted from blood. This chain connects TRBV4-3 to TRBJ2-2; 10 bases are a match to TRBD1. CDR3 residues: CASSQEGTGATGELFF. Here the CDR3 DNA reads TGCGCCAGCAGCCAAGAGGGGACAGGGGCCACCGGGGAGCTGTTTTTT.